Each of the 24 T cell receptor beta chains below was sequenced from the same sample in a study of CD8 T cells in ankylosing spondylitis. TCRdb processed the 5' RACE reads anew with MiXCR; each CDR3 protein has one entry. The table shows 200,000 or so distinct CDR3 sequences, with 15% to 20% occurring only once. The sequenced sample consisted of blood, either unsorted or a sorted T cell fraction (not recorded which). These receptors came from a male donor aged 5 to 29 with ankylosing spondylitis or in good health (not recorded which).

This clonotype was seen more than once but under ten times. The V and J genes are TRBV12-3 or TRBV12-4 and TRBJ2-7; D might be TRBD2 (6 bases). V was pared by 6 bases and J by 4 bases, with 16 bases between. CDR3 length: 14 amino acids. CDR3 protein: CASRGFGGIYEQYF. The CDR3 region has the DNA TGTGCCAGCAGAGGTTTTGGCGGGATATACGAGCAGTACTTC.

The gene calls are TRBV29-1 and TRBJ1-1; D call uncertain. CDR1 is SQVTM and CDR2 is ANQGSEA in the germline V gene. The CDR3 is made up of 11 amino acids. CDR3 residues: CRGDQDTEAFF. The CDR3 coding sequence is TGCAGGGGCGATCAGGACACTGAAGCTTTCTTT.

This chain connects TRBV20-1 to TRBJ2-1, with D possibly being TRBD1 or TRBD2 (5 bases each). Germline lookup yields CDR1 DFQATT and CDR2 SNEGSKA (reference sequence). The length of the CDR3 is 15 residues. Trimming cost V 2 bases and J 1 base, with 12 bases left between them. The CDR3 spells CSARLGTGSYNEQFF. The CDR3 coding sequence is TGCAGTGCTAGATTGGGGACGGGGTCCTACAATGAGCAGTTCTTC.

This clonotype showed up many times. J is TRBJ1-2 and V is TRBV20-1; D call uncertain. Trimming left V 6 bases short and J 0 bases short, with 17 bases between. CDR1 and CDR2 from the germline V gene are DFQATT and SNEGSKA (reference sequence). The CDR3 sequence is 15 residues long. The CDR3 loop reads CSARPGTSPNYGYTF. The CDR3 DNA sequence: TGCAGTGCGCGTCCGGGTACTAGTCCTAACTATGGCTACACCTTC.

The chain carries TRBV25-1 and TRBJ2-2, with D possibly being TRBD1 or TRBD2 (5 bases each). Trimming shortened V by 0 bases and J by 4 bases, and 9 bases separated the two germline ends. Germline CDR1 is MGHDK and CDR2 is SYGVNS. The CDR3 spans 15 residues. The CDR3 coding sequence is TGTGCCAGCAGTGAATACGCAGGGACCACCGGGGAGCTGTTTTTT. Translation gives CASSEYAGTTGELFF.

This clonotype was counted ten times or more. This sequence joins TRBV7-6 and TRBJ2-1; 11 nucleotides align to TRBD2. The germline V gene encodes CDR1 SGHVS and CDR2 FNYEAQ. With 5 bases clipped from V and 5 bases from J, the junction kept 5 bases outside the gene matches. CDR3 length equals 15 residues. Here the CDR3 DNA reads TGTGCCAGCAGCATACTAGCGGGAGTAAACAATGAGCAGTTCTTC. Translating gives CASSILAGVNNEQFF.

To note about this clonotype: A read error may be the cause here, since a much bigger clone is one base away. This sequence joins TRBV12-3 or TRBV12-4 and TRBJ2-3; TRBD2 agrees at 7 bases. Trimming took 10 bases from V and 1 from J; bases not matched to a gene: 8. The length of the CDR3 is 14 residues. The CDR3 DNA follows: TGTGCCACTAGCGGATCGGCTGGCACAGATACGCAGTATTTT. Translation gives CATSGSAGTDTQYF.

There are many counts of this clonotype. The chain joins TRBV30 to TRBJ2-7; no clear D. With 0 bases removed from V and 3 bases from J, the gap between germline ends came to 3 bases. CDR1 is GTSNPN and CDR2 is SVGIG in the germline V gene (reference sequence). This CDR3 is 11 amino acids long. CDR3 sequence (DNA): TGTGCCTGGAGTGTACTCTACGAGCAGTACTTC. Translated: CAWSVLYEQYF.

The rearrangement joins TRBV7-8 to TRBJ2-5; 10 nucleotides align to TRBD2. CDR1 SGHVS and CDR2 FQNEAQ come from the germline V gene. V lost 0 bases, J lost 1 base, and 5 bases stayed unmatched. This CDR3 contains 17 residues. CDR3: CASSLAGLASIQETQYF. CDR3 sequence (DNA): TGTGCCAGCAGCTTAGCGGGACTAGCGAGTATCCAAGAGACCCAGTACTTC.

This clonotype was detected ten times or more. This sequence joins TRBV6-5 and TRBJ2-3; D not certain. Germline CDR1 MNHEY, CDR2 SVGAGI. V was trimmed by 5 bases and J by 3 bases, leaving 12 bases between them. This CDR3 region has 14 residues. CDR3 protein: CASSGRPHTDTQYF. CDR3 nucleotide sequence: TGTGCCAGCAGTGGACGCCCACATACAGATACGCAGTATTTT.

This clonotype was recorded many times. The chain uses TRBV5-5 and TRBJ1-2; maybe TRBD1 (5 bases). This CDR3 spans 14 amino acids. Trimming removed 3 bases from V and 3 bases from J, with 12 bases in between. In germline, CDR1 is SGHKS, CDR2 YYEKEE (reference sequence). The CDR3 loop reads CASSWEGRDYGYTF. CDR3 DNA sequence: TGTGCCAGCAGCTGGGAGGGGAGAGACTATGGCTACACCTTC.

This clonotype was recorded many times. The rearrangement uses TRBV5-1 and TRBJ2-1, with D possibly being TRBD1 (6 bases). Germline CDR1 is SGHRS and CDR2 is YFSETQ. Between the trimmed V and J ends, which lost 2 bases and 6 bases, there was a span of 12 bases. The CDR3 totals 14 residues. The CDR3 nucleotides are TGCGCCAGCAGCTTTAACAGGGTGGGCAATGAGCAGTTCTTC. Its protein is CASSFNRVGNEQFF.

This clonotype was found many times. The CDR3 region has the DNA TGTGCCAGCAGCGTAGGAGGACAGGGGGGCGCGGCCCTCTATGGCTACACCTTC. Protein sequence: CASSVGGQGGAALYGYTF. V usage is TRBV9 and J usage is TRBJ1-2; 10 bases are a match to TRBD1. Germline CDR1 is SGDLS and CDR2 is YYNGEE. This CDR3 comprises 18 residues. V was pared by 0 bases and J by 4 bases, with 12 bases of the junction left unmatched.

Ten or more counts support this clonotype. The CDR3, as DNA: TGTGCCAGCACCTCAAACCAATCACCCCTCCACTTT. Its translation is CASTSNQSPLHF. The V gene is TRBV12-3 or TRBV12-4, the J gene TRBJ1-6; D is unclear. Trimming shortened V by 7 bases and J by 10 bases, and 11 bases separated the two germline ends. This CDR3 is 12 amino acids long.

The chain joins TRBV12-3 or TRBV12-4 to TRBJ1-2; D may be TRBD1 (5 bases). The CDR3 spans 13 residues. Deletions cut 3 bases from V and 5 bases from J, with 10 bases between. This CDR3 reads CASSFKGDYGYTF. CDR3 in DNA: TGTGCCAGCAGTTTTAAAGGGGATTATGGCTACACCTTC.

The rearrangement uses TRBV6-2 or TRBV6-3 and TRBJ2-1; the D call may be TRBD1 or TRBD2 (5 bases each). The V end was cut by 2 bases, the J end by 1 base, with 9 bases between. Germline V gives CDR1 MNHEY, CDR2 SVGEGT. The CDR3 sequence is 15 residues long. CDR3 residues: CASSYGGPSYNEQFF. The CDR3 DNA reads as TGTGCCAGCAGTTACGGGGGACCGTCCTACAATGAGCAGTTCTTC.

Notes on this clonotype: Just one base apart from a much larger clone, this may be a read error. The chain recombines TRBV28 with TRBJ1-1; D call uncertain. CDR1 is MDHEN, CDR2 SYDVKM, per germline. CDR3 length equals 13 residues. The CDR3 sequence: CTSTPAGYTEAFF. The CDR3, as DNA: TGTACCAGCACCCCCGCGGGGTACACTGAAGCTTTCTTT. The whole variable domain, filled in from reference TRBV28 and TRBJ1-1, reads DVKVTQSSRYLVKRTGEKVFLECVQDMDHENMFWYRQDPGLGLRLIYFSYDVKMKEKGDIPEGYSVSREKKERFSLILESASTNQTSMYLCTSTPAGYTEAFFGQGTRLTVV.

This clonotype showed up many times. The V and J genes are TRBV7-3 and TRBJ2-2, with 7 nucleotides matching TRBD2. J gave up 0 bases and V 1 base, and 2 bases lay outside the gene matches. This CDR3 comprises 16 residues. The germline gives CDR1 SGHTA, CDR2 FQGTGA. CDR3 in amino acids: CASSLIGGTNTGELFF. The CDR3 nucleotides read TGTGCCAGCAGCTTAATCGGGGGGACGAACACCGGGGAGCTGTTTTTT.

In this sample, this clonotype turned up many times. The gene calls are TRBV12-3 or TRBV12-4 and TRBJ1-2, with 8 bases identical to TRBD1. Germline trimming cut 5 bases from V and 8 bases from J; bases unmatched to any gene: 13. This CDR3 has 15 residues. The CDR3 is CASSQRNRGVDGYTF. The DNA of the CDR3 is TGTGCCAGCAGTCAACGTAACAGGGGGGTTGACGGCTACACCTTC.

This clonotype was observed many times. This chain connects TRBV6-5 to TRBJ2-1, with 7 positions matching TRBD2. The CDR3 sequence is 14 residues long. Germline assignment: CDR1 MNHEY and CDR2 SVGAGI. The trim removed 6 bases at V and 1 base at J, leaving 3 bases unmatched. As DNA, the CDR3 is TGTGCCAGCAGCCTAGCGGCTTCCTACAATGAGCAGTTCTTC. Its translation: CASSLAASYNEQFF.

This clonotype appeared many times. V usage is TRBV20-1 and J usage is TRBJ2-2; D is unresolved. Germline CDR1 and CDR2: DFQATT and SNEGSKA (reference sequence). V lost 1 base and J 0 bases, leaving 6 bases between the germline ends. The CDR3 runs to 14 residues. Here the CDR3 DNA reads TGCAGTGCTAGAGGAATTTCGAACACCGGGGAGCTGTTTTTT. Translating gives CSARGISNTGELFF.

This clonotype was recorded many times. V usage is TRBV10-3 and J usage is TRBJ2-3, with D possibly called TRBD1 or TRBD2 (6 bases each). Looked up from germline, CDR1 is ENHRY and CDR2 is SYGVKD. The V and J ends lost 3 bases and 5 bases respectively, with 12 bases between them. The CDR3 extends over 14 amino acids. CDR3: CAISEGGWRDTQYF. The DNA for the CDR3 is TGTGCCATCAGTGAAGGGGGGTGGCGAGATACGCAGTATTTT.

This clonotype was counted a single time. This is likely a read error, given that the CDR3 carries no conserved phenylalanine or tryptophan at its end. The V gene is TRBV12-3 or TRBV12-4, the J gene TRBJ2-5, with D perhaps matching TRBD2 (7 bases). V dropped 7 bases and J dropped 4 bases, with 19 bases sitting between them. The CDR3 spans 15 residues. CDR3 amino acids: CASTGGGGIGETQYL. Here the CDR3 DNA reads TGTGCCAGCACCGGGGGCGGGGGCATCGGAGAGACCCAGTACTTG.

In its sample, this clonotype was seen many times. The CDR3 bases are TGTGCCAGCAGTTTTGGGACAGGGGGTTCCCCCGGGGAGCTGTTTTTT. Translated, it gives CASSFGTGGSPGELFF. The gene calls are TRBV12-3 or TRBV12-4 and TRBJ2-2, with 11 bases matching TRBD1. CDR3 length: 16 residues. J gave up 6 bases and V 3 bases, and 6 bases lay outside the gene matches.